This T cell receptor (beta chain) was captured in a study of T cell responses to AZD1222 COVID-19 vaccine. Some clones are missing from TCRdb's copy, which holds only in-frame ones; the method was immunoSEQ multiplex PCR. The sample holds about 110,000 clones, around 90% seen once. The V and J ends lost 7 bases and 5 bases, in that order; junction bases with no gene match: 8. The CDR3 spans 15 residues. Germline V CDR1 and CDR2: LGHNT, FRNRAP. The sequencing here drew on peripheral blood, taken on day 0 of AZD1222 vaccination. This TCR came from an adult in good health. This chain links TRBV12-5 with TRBJ1-6, with TRBD1 identical over 7 bases. The chain's CDR3 is CASAHDRVDNSPLHF. The CDR3, as DNA: TGTGCTAGTGCCCACGACAGGGTGGATAATTCACCCCTCCACTTT.